A single sample gave rise to the 6 T cell receptor beta chains below, sequenced in a study of early T cells in non-severe SARS-CoV-2 infection. TCRdb reprocessed the 5' RACE reads with MiXCR, giving one entry per CDR3 protein. The profile shows approximately 50,000 distinct CDR3 sequences, 8.2% of them singletons. The material sequenced was whole blood. These receptor sequences come from an adult who was a healthcare worker with PCR-confirmed SARS-CoV-2 infection or an uninfected control (not recorded which).

This clonotype was counted a few times. The chain recombines TRBV11-2 with TRBJ2-7, with TRBD2 identical over 8 bases. The germline V gene encodes CDR1 SGHAT and CDR2 FQNNGV. V was clipped by 5 bases and J by 7 bases; unmatched bases: 10. This CDR3 comprises 14 residues. The CDR3: CASSLRAGVWEQYF. CDR3 DNA: TGTGCCAGCAGCCTTCGAGCGGGAGTCTGGGAGCAGTACTTC.

This clonotype was observed at least ten times. This chain links TRBV10-1 with TRBJ2-1; 11 bases are shared with TRBD1. Germline V lookup: CDR1 WNHNN, CDR2 SYGVQD (reference sequence). The CDR3 contains 16 residues. V lost 3 bases, J lost 8 bases, and 9 bases stayed unmatched. The CDR3 coding sequence is TGCGCCAGCAGTGATTCCGGGACAGGGGGAATCGATGAGCAGTTCTTC. This codes for CASSDSGTGGIDEQFF.

This clonotype was seen a handful of times. The chain carries TRBV15 and TRBJ1-5, with 11 nucleotides matching TRBD1. The J segment lost 6 bases and the V segment lost 2 bases, leaving 6 bases of the junction unmatched. This CDR3 has 16 amino acids. Germline lookup yields CDR1 LNHNV and CDR2 YYDKDF (reference sequence). The CDR3 is CATSRRTGGLRQPQHF. CDR3 nucleotide sequence: TGTGCCACCAGCAGACGGACAGGGGGCTTGCGTCAGCCCCAGCATTTT. The entire variable domain, with the rest obtained from reference TRBV15 and TRBJ1-5, is as follows: DAMVIQNPRYQVTQFGKPVTLSCSQTLNHNVMYWYQQKSSQAPKLLFHYYDKDFNNEADTPDNFQSRRPNTSFCFLDIRSPGLGDTAMYLCATSRRTGGLRQPQHFGDGTRLSIL.

The chain joins TRBV6-6 to TRBJ2-5; 9 nucleotides align to TRBD2. The CDR3 is made up of 14 amino acids. The germline V gene has CDR1 MNHNY and CDR2 SVGAGI (reference sequence). V trimming: 8 bases; J trimming: 5 bases; junction bases outside the gene matches: 9. In nucleotides, the CDR3 is TGTGCCAGCGGATCGGCGGGAGGGGGGGAGACCCAGTACTTC. This encodes CASGSAGGGETQYF.

This clonotype was detected a few times. The chain uses TRBV11-2 and TRBJ2-1; 12 nucleotides align to TRBD2. With 5 bases clipped from V and 7 bases from J, the junction kept 12 bases outside the gene matches. Looked up from germline, CDR1 is SGHAT and CDR2 is FQNNGV. The CDR3 spans 17 residues. DNA of the CDR3: TGTGCCAGCAGCCTTACTAGCGGGAGGAACTCTAAGAATGAGCAGTTCTTC. Encoded protein: CASSLTSGRNSKNEQFF.

This clonotype was counted a few times. The rearrangement uses TRBV12-3 or TRBV12-4 and TRBJ1-3; D gene unclear. The germline V and J ends were trimmed by 5 bases and 0 bases, with 5 bases remaining between them. The CDR3 contains 13 residues. The CDR3 protein is CASSQVSGNTIYF. The CDR3 coding sequence is TGTGCCAGCAGTCAGGTCTCTGGAAACACCATATATTTT.